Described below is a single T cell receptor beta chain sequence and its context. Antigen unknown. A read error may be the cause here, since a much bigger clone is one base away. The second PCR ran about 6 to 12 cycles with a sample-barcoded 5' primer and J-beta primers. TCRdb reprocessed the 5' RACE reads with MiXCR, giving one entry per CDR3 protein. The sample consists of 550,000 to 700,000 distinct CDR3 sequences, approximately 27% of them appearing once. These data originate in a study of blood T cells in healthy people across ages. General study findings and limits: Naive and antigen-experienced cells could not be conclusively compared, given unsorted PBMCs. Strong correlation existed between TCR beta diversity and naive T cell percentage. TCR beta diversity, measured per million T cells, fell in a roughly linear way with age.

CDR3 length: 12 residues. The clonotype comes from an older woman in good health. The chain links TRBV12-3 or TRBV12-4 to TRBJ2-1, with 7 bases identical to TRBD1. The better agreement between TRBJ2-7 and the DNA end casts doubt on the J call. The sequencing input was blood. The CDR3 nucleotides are TGTGCCAGCAGTCGACAGGGCTACGGGCAGTACTTC. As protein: CASSRQGYGQYF.